What follows describes a single T cell receptor (beta chain). This clone was counted a few times. Its antigen is not yet known. Base qualities are not provided; no much larger clone lies one nucleotide away. The CDR3 regions of human TCRbeta chains were analyzed by immunosequencing. From the authors' description of their analysis: TCRs in the repertoires were compared against a reference library of SARS-CoV-2-specific TCRs that had been generated with the MIRA antigen-specificity platform. Breadth was defined as the fraction of unique TCRs that were SARS-CoV-2-associated, and depth was defined as the fraction of total T cells that were SARS-CoV-2-associated. Using the MIRA data, each spike-specific TCR was mapped to the spike region that the TCR reacts to and placed in a CD4 or CD8 class. Log10-transformed breadth and depth values were compared by one-way ANOVA with Sidak's multiple comparisons tests. What TCRdb holds here is the immuneACCESS table cut down to in-frame rearrangements. Part of the clones is not present; checked against another copy, under half of the missing clones reflect an unresolved V gene, and the others are unexplained. V and J calls and clone size are those listed in that table; D and trimming were worked out from the DNA. For this sample the table gives around 100,000 clones, of which roughly 90% were detected only once. Approximately 15% of the sample comes from the top ten.

The data derive from a study of T cell responses to AZD1222 COVID-19 vaccine (dated by TCRdb to about 2021). Notes on the research overall: Because spike-specific TCR depth and breadth did not differ between the two schedules, AZD1222 recipients who got a second dose at roughly 4 weeks were pooled with those who got a second dose at roughly 12 weeks. A total of 233 trial participants underwent TCR sequencing, of whom about 210 received two doses of AZD1222 and about 25 received two doses of the MenACWY control vaccine. Trial participants were enrolled by age into subgroups of 18-55, 56-69 and 70-plus years, and about 150, 27 and 61 TCR-sequenced participants, respectively, were included in these subgroups. Study-wide conclusions, independent of this receptor: No day 14 peak-response samples were available, so repertoires were characterized only after the peak T cell response. A significant rise in spike-specific TCR breadth and depth was observed after two AZD1222 doses relative to day 0 and relative to MenACWY recipients. Only 5 to 7 AZD1222 recipients were SARS-CoV-2 seropositive at baseline, limiting conclusions about previously exposed vaccinees. Participants were mostly white British, with more females than males. The authors suggested clonal diversity may have been underestimated. Vaccine-associated CD4 TCRs spanned the whole spike protein, with dominant responses in regions 160-218 and 743-854. Reportedly, almost half of the unique spike-specific TCRs recognized epitopes lying outside the regions that are mutated in the B.1.351 and B.1.1.7 variants. The 56-69-year group was small, and its depth increase did not reach significance, likely because of low power.

CDR1 is given as SQVTM and CDR2 as ANQGSEA, both from the germline V gene. The CDR3 has 13 amino acids, counting the end cysteine and phenylalanine. The DNA shown is the 39-base CDR3, in frame from base 1. Cut back by 7 bases and 1 base, the V and J ends lie 11 bases apart. The sample's time point label is to be understood as: baseline before first vaccination. Vaccinee samples came from UK trials COV001 and COV002, including a single-blind randomized controlled phase 2/3 trial of AZD1222 (ChAdOx1 nCoV-19) in healthy adults. Trial participant PBMC samples were collected at day 0 and day 28 after the second dose for TCRbeta chain sequencing.

The source material was peripheral blood, sampled on day 0 of AZD1222 vaccination. The source is an adult in good health. The V gene is TRBV29-1 and the J gene is TRBJ1-5, with the D gene too uncertain to name. The bases read TGCAGCGCCGTGGAAGGCAGCAATCAGCCCCAGCATTTT. Its coded protein is CSAVEGSNQPQHF.